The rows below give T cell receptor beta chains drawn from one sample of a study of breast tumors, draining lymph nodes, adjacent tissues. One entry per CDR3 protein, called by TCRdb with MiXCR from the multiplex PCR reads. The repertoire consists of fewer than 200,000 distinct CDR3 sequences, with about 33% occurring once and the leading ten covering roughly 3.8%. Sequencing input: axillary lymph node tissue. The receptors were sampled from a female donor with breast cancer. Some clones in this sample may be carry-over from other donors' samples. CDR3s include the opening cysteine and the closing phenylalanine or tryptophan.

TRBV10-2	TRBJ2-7	CTSSGSRSTSSYGQYF
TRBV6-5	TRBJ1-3	CASRHPVGILSGNTIYF
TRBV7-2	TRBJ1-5	CASSLIVGGGTQHF
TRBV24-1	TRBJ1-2	CATSVPFRVAIFLCANYGYTF
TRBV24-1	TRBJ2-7	CATSDEGTSGTYEQYF
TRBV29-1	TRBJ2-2	CSGRRSGYTGELFF
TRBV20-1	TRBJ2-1	CSASKPGLAAEQFF
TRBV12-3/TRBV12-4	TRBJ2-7	CASSLVDSPYEQYF
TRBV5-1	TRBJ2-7	CASSSQASTYEQYF
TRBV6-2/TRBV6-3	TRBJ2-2	CAIWEGGANTGELFF